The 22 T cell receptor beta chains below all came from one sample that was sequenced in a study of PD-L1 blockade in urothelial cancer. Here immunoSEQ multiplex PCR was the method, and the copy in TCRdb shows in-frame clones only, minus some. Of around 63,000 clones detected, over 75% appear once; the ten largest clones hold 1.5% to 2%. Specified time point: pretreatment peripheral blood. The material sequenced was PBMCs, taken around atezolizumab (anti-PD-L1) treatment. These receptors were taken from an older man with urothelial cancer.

In DNA, the CDR3 is TGTGCCAGCAGCTCCCCCCTCGGCGGGAGGTTCTTC. Its translation is CASSSPLGGRFF. The chain links TRBV7-2 to TRBJ2-1, with 7 bases matching TRBD2. Germline CDR1 and CDR2: SGHTA and FQGNSA. After removal of 4 bases from V and 15 bases from J, the junction contained 9 bases not matched to a gene. CDR3 size: 12 residues.

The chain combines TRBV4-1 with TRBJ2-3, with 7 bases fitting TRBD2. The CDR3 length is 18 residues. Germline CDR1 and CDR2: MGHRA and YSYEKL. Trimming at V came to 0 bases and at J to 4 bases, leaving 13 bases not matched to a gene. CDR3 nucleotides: TGCGCCAGCAGCCAAGATTTCTCGGCGGGAGTAAGAGCAGATACGCAGTATTTT. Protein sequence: CASSQDFSAGVRADTQYF.

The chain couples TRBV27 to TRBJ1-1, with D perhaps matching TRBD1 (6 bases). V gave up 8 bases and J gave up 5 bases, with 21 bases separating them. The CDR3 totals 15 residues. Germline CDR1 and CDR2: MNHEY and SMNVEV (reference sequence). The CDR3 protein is CASHRTATRGTEAFF. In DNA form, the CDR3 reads TGTGCCAGCCATAGGACAGCCACTCGCGGGACTGAAGCTTTCTTT.

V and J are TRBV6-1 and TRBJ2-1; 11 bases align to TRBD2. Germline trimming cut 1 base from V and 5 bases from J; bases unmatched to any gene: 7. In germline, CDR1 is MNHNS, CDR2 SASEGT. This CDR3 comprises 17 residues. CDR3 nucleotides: TGTGCCAGCAGTGAAGGAGTTAGCGGGAGGGGGAACAATGAGCAGTTCTTC. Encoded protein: CASSEGVSGRGNNEQFF.

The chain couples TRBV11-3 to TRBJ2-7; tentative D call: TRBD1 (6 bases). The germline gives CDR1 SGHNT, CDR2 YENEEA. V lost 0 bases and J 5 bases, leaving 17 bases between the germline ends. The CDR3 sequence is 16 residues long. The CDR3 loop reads CASSLEGQIIQNEQYF. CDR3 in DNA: TGTGCCAGCAGCTTAGAAGGACAGATAATACAGAACGAGCAGTACTTC.

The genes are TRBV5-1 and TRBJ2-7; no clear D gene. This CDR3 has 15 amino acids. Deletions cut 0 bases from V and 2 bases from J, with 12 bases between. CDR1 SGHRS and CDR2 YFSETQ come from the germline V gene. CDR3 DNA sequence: TGCGCCAGCAGCTTGGTGTCAGGCCAAACCTACGAGCAGTACTTC. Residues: CASSLVSGQTYEQYF.

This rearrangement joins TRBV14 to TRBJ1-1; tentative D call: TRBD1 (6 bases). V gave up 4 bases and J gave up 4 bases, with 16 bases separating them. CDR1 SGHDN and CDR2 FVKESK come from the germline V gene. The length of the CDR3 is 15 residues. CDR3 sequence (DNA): TGTGCCAGCAGCCCCTTCGCAGGGGATACCACTGAAGCTTTCTTT. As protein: CASSPFAGDTTEAFF.

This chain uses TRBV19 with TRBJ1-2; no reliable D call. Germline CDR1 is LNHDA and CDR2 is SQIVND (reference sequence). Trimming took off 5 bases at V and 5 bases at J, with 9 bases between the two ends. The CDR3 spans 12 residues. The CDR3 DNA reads TGTGCCAGTAGTTACGAGGCTTATGGCTACACCTTC. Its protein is CASSYEAYGYTF.

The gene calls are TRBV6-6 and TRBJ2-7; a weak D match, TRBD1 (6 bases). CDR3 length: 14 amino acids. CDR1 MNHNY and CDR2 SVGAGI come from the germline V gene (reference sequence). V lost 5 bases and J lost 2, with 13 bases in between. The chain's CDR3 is CASSSPDRTYEQYF. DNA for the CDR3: TGTGCCAGCAGTAGCCCCGACAGGACCTACGAGCAGTACTTC.

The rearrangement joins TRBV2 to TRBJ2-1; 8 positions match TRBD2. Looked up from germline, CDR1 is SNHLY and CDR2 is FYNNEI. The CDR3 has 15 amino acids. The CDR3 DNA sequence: TGTGCGAGCGAAGGGGATAGCGGGATTGGGAATGAGCAGTTCTTC. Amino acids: CASEGDSGIGNEQFF.

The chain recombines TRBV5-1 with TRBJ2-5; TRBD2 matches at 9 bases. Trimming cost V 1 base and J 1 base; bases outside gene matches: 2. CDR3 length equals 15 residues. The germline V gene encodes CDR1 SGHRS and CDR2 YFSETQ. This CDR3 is CASSLIAGAQETQYF. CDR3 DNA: TGCGCCAGCAGCTTGATAGCGGGAGCCCAAGAGACCCAGTACTTC.

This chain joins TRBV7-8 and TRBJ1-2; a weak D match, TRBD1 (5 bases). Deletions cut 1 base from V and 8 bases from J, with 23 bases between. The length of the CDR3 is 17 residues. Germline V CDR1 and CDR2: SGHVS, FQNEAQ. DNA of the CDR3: TGTGCCAGCAGCTTAGTAGCTGGGGGTGGGGGGGTGAGAGGCTACACCTTC. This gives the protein CASSLVAGGGGVRGYTF. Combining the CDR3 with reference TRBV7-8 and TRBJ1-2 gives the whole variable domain GAGVSQSPRYKVAKRGQDVALRCDPISGHVSLFWYQQALGQGPEFLTYFQNEAQLDKSGLPSDRFFAERPEGSVSTLKIQRTQQEDSAVYLCASSLVAGGGGVRGYTFGSGTRLTVV.

The CDR3 DNA sequence: TGTGCCTCGGGACAGGGCGAAGGGGAGCTGTTTTTT. Amino acids: CASGQGEGELFF. The rearrangement joins TRBV19 to TRBJ2-2, with 9 positions matching TRBD1. The CDR3 length is 12 residues. Germline CDR1 is LNHDA and CDR2 is SQIVND (reference sequence). The junction had 6 bases not matched to a gene; V was cut back by 11 bases and J by 8 bases.

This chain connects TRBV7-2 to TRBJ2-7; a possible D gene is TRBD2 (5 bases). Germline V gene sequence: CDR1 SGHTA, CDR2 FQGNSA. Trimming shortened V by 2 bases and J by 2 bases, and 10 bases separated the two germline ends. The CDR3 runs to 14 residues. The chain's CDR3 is CASSLTSGTYEQYF. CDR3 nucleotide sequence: TGTGCCAGCAGCTTAACAAGCGGAACCTACGAGCAGTACTTC.

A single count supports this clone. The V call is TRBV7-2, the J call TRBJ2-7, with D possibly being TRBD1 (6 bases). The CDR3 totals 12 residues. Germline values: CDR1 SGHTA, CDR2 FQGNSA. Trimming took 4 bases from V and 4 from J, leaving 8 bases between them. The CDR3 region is CASSYGQYEQYF. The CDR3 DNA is TGTGCCAGCAGCTACGGACAGTACGAGCAGTACTTC.

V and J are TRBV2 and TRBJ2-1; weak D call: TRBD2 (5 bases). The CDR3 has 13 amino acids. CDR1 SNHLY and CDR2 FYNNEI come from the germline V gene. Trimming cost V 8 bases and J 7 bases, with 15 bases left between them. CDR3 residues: CASLRGEKNEQFF. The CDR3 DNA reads TGTGCCAGCCTCCGGGGAGAGAAAAATGAGCAGTTCTTC.

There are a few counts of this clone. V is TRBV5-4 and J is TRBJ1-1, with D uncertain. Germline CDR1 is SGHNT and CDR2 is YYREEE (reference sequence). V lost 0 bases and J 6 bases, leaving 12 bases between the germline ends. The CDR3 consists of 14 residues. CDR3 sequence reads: CASSLGLGSSEAFF. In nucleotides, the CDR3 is TGTGCCAGCAGCTTGGGGCTTGGGAGCTCTGAAGCTTTCTTT.

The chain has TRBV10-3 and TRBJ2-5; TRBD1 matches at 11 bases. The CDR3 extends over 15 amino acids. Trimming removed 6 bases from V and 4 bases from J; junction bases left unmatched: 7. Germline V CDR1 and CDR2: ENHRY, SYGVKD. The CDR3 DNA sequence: TGTGCCATCAGAGCGGGACAGGGGGATCGAGAGACCCAGTACTTC. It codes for CAIRAGQGDRETQYF.

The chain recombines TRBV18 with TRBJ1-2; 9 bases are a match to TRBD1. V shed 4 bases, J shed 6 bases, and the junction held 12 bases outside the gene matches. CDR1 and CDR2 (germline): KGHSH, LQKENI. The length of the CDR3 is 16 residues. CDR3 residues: CASSQLPGQGRDGYTF. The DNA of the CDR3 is TGTGCCAGCTCACAATTGCCGGGACAGGGACGAGATGGCTACACCTTC.

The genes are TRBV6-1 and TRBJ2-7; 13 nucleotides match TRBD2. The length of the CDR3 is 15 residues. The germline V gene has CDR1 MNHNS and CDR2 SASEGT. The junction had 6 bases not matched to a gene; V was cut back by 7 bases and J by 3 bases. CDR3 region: CASTPWTSGSYEQYF. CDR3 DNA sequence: TGTGCCAGCACCCCTTGGACTAGCGGGAGCTACGAGCAGTACTTC.

The CDR3 sequence is CASSQWDSGTSSSYEQYF. CDR3 sequence (DNA): TGCGCCAGCAGCCAGTGGGACTCCGGGACTTCGAGCTCCTACGAGCAGTACTTC. The V call is TRBV4-1, the J call TRBJ2-7, with D perhaps TRBD2 (6 bases). Germline CDR1 is MGHRA and CDR2 is YSYEKL. This CDR3 region has 18 residues. With 3 bases removed from V and 0 bases from J, the gap between germline ends came to 21 bases.

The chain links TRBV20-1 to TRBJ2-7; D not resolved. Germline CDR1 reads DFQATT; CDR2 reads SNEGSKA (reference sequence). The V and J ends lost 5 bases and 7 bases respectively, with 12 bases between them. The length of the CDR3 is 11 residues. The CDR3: CSAAVAGEQYF. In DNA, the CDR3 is TGCAGTGCTGCGGTCGCCGGAGAGCAGTACTTC.